This T cell receptor beta chain was recorded in a study of blood T cell repertoires in COVID-19. Produced via immunoSEQ multiplex PCR; TCRdb's table is partial and in-frame only. The table lists a few hundred thousand clones, roughly nine tenths of them singletons, with about 0.78% in the top ten. Per germline, CDR1 SNHLY and CDR2 FYNNEI. The CDR3 spans 16 residues. Trimming cost V 3 bases and J 3 bases; bases outside gene matches: 1. Participants had their cohort set by participant-reported clinical history. The receptor was isolated from a woman between 40 and 55 years old who had been exposed to COVID-19. Sequenced input: PBMCs or T cells enriched from blood (not recorded which). The rearrangement uses TRBV2 and TRBJ2-3; TRBD2 aligns across 15 bases. The CDR3 region is CASSEGLAGGTDTQYF. CDR3 nucleotide sequence: TGTGCCAGCAGTGAGGGACTAGCGGGGGGAACAGATACGCAGTATTTT.